The 28 T cell receptor beta chains listed next were all sequenced from one sample in a study of blood T cells in healthy people across ages. Using a J-beta primer mix together with a sample-barcoded 5' primer, a second PCR was run for about 6 to 11 cycles. MiXCR, run by TCRdb on the 5' RACE reads, gives a single entry per CDR3 protein. The profile shows approximately 880,000 distinct CDR3 sequences, about 44% of them singletons. Sequences were obtained from blood. The receptors here all came from a man aged 25 to 40 in good health.

The chain is built from TRBV3-1 and TRBJ2-4, with D unresolved. The germline gives CDR1 LGHDT, CDR2 YNNKEL (reference sequence). The V and J ends lost 1 base and 1 base respectively, with 8 bases between them. The CDR3 sequence is 15 residues long. Here the CDR3 reads CASSQGLGAKNIQYF. The CDR3 DNA sequence: TGTGCCAGCAGCCAAGGTCTTGGTGCCAAAAACATTCAGTACTTC.

This clonotype appeared a single time. The V call is TRBV4-3, the J call TRBJ1-5; tentatively, D is TRBD1 (6 bases). CDR1 and CDR2 (germline): LGHNA, YSLEER. V was shortened by 4 bases and J by 1 base, with 14 bases between the two germline ends. The CDR3 is 16 amino acids. CDR3 region: CASSRVAGTSNQPQHF. The CDR3 DNA reads TGCGCCAGCAGCCGAGTGGCCGGGACAAGCAATCAGCCCCAGCATTTT.

This clonotype was detected a few times. The chain recombines TRBV7-2 with TRBJ2-7, with 9 bases lining up with TRBD2. Germline trimming cut 7 bases from V and 4 bases from J; bases unmatched to any gene: 8. The CDR3 loop spans 14 amino acids. CDR1 and CDR2 from the germline V gene are SGHTA and FQGNSA. CDR3 region: CASTASGGRYEQYF. As DNA, the CDR3 is TGTGCCAGCACCGCCAGCGGGGGGAGGTACGAGCAGTACTTC. Drawing the rest from reference TRBV7-2 and TRBJ2-7, the complete variable domain is GAGVSQSPSNKVTEKGKDVELRCDPISGHTALYWYRQSLGQGLEFLIYFQGNSAPDKSGLPSDRFSAERTGGSVSTLTIQRTQQEDSAVYLCASTASGGRYEQYFGPGTRLTVT.

This chain joins TRBV6-5 and TRBJ2-3; TRBD1 matches at 10 bases. Germline V gives CDR1 MNHEY, CDR2 SVGAGI. The junction had 6 bases not matched to a gene; V was cut back by 4 bases and J by 2 bases. The CDR3 is 16 amino acids. The CDR3 nucleotides read TGTGCCAGCAGTTCTTATGGACAGGGGGTCACAGATACGCAGTATTTT. Translation gives CASSSYGQGVTDTQYF.

The CDR3 spells CASSVEASVTGEQYF. The CDR3 bases are TGTGCCAGCAGCGTAGAAGCTAGCGTAACCGGCGAGCAGTACTTC. The V and J genes are TRBV9 and TRBJ2-7, with a weak D call TRBD2 (6 bases). Germline V lookup: CDR1 SGDLS, CDR2 YYNGEE. There are 15 residues in the CDR3. V was shortened by 0 bases and J by 6 bases, with 16 bases between the two germline ends.

This clonotype was observed once. At one end, the junction sequence differs from germline, possibly due to a read error. This sequence joins TRBV6-5 and TRBJ2-1; D perhaps matches TRBD1 (6 bases). The CDR3 runs 15 residues. Germline V gene sequence: CDR1 MNHEY, CDR2 SVGAGI. CDR3 sequence reads: CASRYYMGATDEQFF. CDR3 bases: TGTGCCAGCAGATACTATATGGGGGCGACGGATGAGCAGTTCTTC.

V gene TRBV20-1 combines with J gene TRBJ2-7, with 7 bases fitting TRBD1. The CDR3 runs to 14 residues. After removal of 0 bases from V and 4 bases from J, the junction contained 6 bases not matched to a gene. Germline CDR1 is DFQATT and CDR2 is SNEGSKA (reference sequence). This CDR3 is CSARDGQGVYEQYF. The CDR3 coding sequence is TGCAGTGCTAGAGATGGGCAGGGGGTATACGAGCAGTACTTC.

This chain uses TRBV27 with TRBJ1-1; 8 bases agree with TRBD1. CDR3 size: 15 residues. Germline CDR1 and CDR2: MNHEY and SMNVEV (reference sequence). V lost 6 bases and J lost 0; bases outside the gene matches: 6. The CDR3, as DNA: TGTGCCAGCAGCTCAGGGGGCGCCGTGAACACTGAAGCTTTCTTT. It encodes CASSSGGAVNTEAFF.

This sequence joins TRBV11-2 and TRBJ1-2; D perhaps matches TRBD1 (6 bases). Germline V gene lookup returns CDR1 SGHAT and CDR2 FQNNGV. With 0 bases removed from V and 8 bases from J, the gap between germline ends came to 16 bases. The length of the CDR3 is 15 residues. The CDR3 DNA follows: TGTGCCAGCAGCTTAGATTGGGGGGGCGCGTCCGGCTACACCTTC. It specifies CASSLDWGGASGYTF. Combining the CDR3 with reference TRBV11-2 and TRBJ1-2 gives the whole variable domain EAGVAQSPRYKIIEKRQSVAFWCNPISGHATLYWYQQILGQGPKLLIQFQNNGVVDDSQLPKDRFSAERLKGVDSTLKIQPAKLEDSAVYLCASSLDWGGASGYTFGSGTRLTVV.

The V and J genes are TRBV7-9 and TRBJ1-5; a weak D match, TRBD1 (5 bases). CDR1 is SEHNR, CDR2 FQNEAQ, per germline (reference sequence). V was pared by 1 base and J by 4 bases, with 11 bases between. The length of the CDR3 is 15 residues. The CDR3 loop reads CASSLDGTPNQPQHF. CDR3 nucleotide sequence: TGTGCCAGCAGCTTAGACGGGACTCCGAATCAGCCCCAGCATTTT.

The chain links TRBV20-1 to TRBJ2-3, with TRBD2 matching over 8 bases. Germline V gene sequence: CDR1 DFQATT, CDR2 SNEGSKA (reference sequence). V lost 0 bases and J lost 4; bases outside the gene matches: 9. This CDR3 has 16 residues. The CDR3 here is CSARDAASGFSDTQYF. The CDR3 coding sequence is TGCAGTGCTAGAGATGCGGCTAGCGGGTTTTCAGATACGCAGTATTTT.

This clonotype was seen once. The rearrangement joins TRBV6-2 or TRBV6-3 to TRBJ2-6; TRBD1 matches 7 bases. This CDR3 is built from 18 residues. Germline CDR1 is MNHEY and CDR2 is SVGEGT. The junction had 7 bases not matched to a gene; V was cut back by 2 bases and J by 0 bases. The CDR3: CASSYPRGSTSGANVLTF. The CDR3 DNA is TGTGCCAGCAGTTACCCCAGGGGGTCCACCTCTGGGGCCAACGTCCTGACTTTC.

This clonotype was picked up a small number of times. The gene calls are TRBV12-3 or TRBV12-4 and TRBJ1-2; D gene unclear. Trimming pared 6 bases from V and 4 bases from J, leaving 15 bases between. CDR3 length: 14 residues. Written as DNA, the CDR3 is TGTGCCAGCAGCCCACAGAGGGTGGCCTATGGCTACACCTTC. Its protein product is CASSPQRVAYGYTF.

This chain links TRBV5-1 with TRBJ1-1; 11 positions match TRBD1. The junction had 13 bases not matched to a gene; V was cut back by 6 bases and J by 3 bases. CDR1 and CDR2 from the germline V gene are SGHRS and YFSETQ. This CDR3 region has 17 residues. The CDR3 is CASKKMPGQGVYTEAFF. As DNA, the CDR3 is TGCGCCAGCAAAAAGATGCCGGGACAGGGGGTGTACACTGAAGCTTTCTTT.

The gene calls are TRBV7-4 and TRBJ1-1; D is uncertain. Looked up from germline, CDR1 is SGHVT and CDR2 is SQSDAQ. This CDR3 comprises 18 residues. V shed 1 base and J shed 1 base, with 19 bases lying between them. The CDR3 sequence: CASSLEGLLLNWNTEAFF. CDR3 coding DNA: TGTGCCAGCAGCTTAGAAGGGTTGTTGTTAAACTGGAACACTGAAGCTTTCTTT.

This clonotype was counted between two and nine times. The chain combines TRBV20-1 with TRBJ2-1; D remains unclear. The germline V gene encodes CDR1 DFQATT and CDR2 SNEGSKA (reference sequence). The CDR3 runs to 11 residues. V was trimmed by 2 bases and J by 6 bases, leaving 5 bases between them. The CDR3 DNA sequence: TGCAGTGCTAGATTCAGCAATGAGCAGTTCTTC. It specifies CSARFSNEQFF.

In this sample, this clonotype turned up a few times. This rearrangement joins TRBV3-1 to TRBJ2-1; no reliable D call. This CDR3 has 15 amino acids. Germline lookup yields CDR1 LGHDT and CDR2 YNNKEL (reference sequence). Trimming cost V 4 bases and J 3 bases, with 13 bases left between them. The CDR3, as DNA: TGTGCCAGCAGCCCGAACGAAGAGTTCTACAATGAGCAGTTCTTC. It yields the protein CASSPNEEFYNEQFF.

This clonotype was detected only a few times. The chain employs TRBV6-5 and TRBJ2-7, with 11 bases identical to TRBD2. This CDR3 contains 16 residues. V lost 4 bases, J lost 0 bases, and 5 bases stayed unmatched. Germline CDR1 MNHEY, CDR2 SVGAGI. CDR3 residues: CASSSASGGYSYEQYF. The CDR3, as DNA: TGTGCCAGCAGTTCAGCTAGCGGGGGGTACTCCTACGAGCAGTACTTC.

Many counts were recorded for this clonotype. J is TRBJ2-1 and V is TRBV12-3 or TRBV12-4; 7 bases map to TRBD1. CDR3 size: 14 residues. Losses at the gene ends were 3 bases for V and 6 bases for J; bases not matched to a gene: 5. In DNA form, the CDR3 reads TGTGCCAGCAGTTTGTCTTCAGGGGGCAATGAGCAGTTCTTC. Protein: CASSLSSGGNEQFF.

This clonotype was observed a few times. This chain joins TRBV14 and TRBJ2-4, with no clear D. Germline-derived CDR1 and CDR2 are SGHDN and FVKESK. This CDR3 has 15 amino acids. V lost 4 bases and J lost 0, with 10 bases in between. The DNA of the CDR3 is TGTGCCAGCAGCCCGGCACGACAAGCCAAAAACATTCAGTACTTC. Amino acid sequence: CASSPARQAKNIQYF. Combining the CDR3 with reference TRBV14 and TRBJ2-4 gives the whole variable domain EAGVTQFPSHSVIEKGQTVTLRCDPISGHDNLYWYRRVMGKEIKFLLHFVKESKQDESGMPNNRFLAERTGGTYSTLKVQPAELEDSGVYFCASSPARQAKNIQYFGAGTRLSVL.

This clonotype came up many times. The chain's CDR3 is CASSLVYLGQGKVDEQFF. The CDR3 coding sequence is TGTGCCAGCAGCTTAGTTTATCTTGGGCAGGGGAAGGTGGATGAGCAGTTCTTC. The gene calls are TRBV7-9 and TRBJ2-1; the D gene is possibly TRBD1 (6 bases). Per germline, CDR1 SEHNR and CDR2 FQNEAQ (reference sequence). This CDR3 has 18 residues. The V and J ends lost 1 base and 8 bases respectively, with 24 bases between them.

Only a few counts were recorded for this clonotype. V usage is TRBV29-1 and J usage is TRBJ2-7; D gene uncertain. V dropped 6 bases and J dropped 3 bases, with 15 bases sitting between them. CDR3 length equals 13 residues. Germline V gene sequence: CDR1 SQVTM, CDR2 ANQGSEA. In nucleotides, the CDR3 is TGCAGCGTCCTAAAAGGGCCCCGCTACGAGCAGTACTTC. Its protein product is CSVLKGPRYEQYF.

This clonotype was recorded a few times. The chain joins TRBV6-2 or TRBV6-3 to TRBJ1-3; D call uncertain. In germline, CDR1 is MNHEY, CDR2 SVGEGT. This CDR3 comprises 15 residues. Trimming took 2 bases from V and 4 from J, leaving 12 bases between them. As DNA, the CDR3 is TGTGCCAGCAGTTACGGAACACTGGGCGGAAACACCATATATTTT. Protein: CASSYGTLGGNTIYF.

The genes are TRBV27 and TRBJ2-3; TRBD2 might be the D (5 bases). Trimming stripped 2 bases from V and 1 base from J, with 10 bases between. CDR3 length equals 15 residues. The germline V gene encodes CDR1 MNHEY and CDR2 SMNVEV (reference sequence). The CDR3 bases are TGTGCCAGCAGTTTAGGGCCAGCGGGCACAGATACGCAGTATTTT. This encodes CASSLGPAGTDTQYF.

The chain joins TRBV6-1 to TRBJ2-7; D unresolved. The CDR3 is 13 residues long. Trimming left V 9 bases short and J 2 bases short, with 14 bases between. The germline CDR1 and CDR2 sequences are MNHNS and SASEGT. The CDR3 region is CASGPTNTYEQYF. CDR3 coding DNA: TGTGCCAGTGGACCTACTAATACCTACGAGCAGTACTTC.

The chain couples TRBV10-2 to TRBJ1-4; possibly TRBD1 for D (5 bases). The CDR3 length is 15 residues. The V gene lost 3 bases and the J gene lost 8 bases, with 16 bases spanning the gap. Germline V CDR1 and CDR2: WSHSY, SAAADI. CDR3 region: CASSEYSQGNEKLFF. As DNA, the CDR3 is TGCGCCAGCAGTGAATATAGCCAGGGTAACGAAAAACTGTTTTTT.

This clonotype appeared many times. The gene calls are TRBV6-2 or TRBV6-3 and TRBJ2-1, with TRBD2 identical over 7 bases. V was pared by 6 bases and J by 4 bases, with 12 bases of the junction left unmatched. The germline gives CDR1 MNHEY, CDR2 SVGEGT. The CDR3 contains 16 residues. Here the CDR3 reads CASSPGERGLYNEQFF. CDR3 bases: TGTGCCAGCAGCCCGGGGGAGCGGGGTTTGTACAATGAGCAGTTCTTC.

The rearrangement joins TRBV6-6 to TRBJ2-7; TRBD2 might be the D (5 bases). Per the germline V gene, CDR1 is MNHNY and CDR2 is SVGAGI (reference sequence). V was shortened by 7 bases and J by 7 bases, with 14 bases between the two germline ends. This CDR3 spans 12 amino acids. The CDR3 coding sequence is TGTGCCAGCACTTCGTCGGGGAATGAGCAGTACTTC. Its translation is CASTSSGNEQYF.